This record covers a single T cell receptor (beta chain). These data come from a study of blood T cells in healthy people across ages. Then a second PCR, running about 6 to 12 cycles, was carried out with a sample-barcoded 5' primer and a J-beta primer mix. TCRdb reprocessed the 5' RACE reads via MiXCR and lists one record per CDR3 protein. The profile shows hundreds of thousands of distinct CDR3 sequences, roughly 58% of them singletons. The CDR3 covers 14 residues. Trimming left V 3 bases short and J 0 bases short, with 8 bases between. The sample taken for sequencing was blood. The chain uses TRBV12-3 or TRBV12-4 and TRBJ1-1; weak D call: TRBD1 (5 bases). This TCR was recovered from a man aged 55 to 70 in good health. The CDR3 loop reads CASSFRGLNTEAFF. CDR3 in DNA: TGTGCCAGCAGTTTTAGGGGTTTGAACACTGAAGCTTTCTTT.